This T cell receptor (beta chain) was sequenced in a study of Ad26.COV2.S vaccination and SARS-CoV-2 variants. Treatment of the sample: some 19 received Ad26.COV2.S at low or high dose, single or two shots; roughly five received placebo; per-sample allocation not given. Sample collection was performed on day 63 after the first vaccine or placebo injection. Clones were read by immunoSEQ multiplex PCR, and TCRdb kept only the in-frame ones, dropping some. Among about 350,000 clones listed, 70% to 90% were seen once. Germline V gene data show CDR1 as MRHNA and CDR2 as SNTAGT. This CDR3 is 13 amino acids long. V lost 10 bases and J lost 4; bases outside the gene matches: 9.

The TCR sequence derives from a person aged 18 to 59 who received the Ad26.COV2.S COVID-19 vaccine or a placebo. The specimen was peripheral blood, collected in a trial of Ad26.COV2.S vaccine versus placebo. J is TRBJ1-1 and V is TRBV6-4; 7 bases fit TRBD1. In nucleotides, the CDR3 is TGTGCCAACCAAAGACAGGGCCTCACTGAAGCTTTCTTT. Translated, it gives CANQRQGLTEAFF.